This T cell receptor beta chain comes out of a study of human T cells and chemical hapten exposure. To note about this clonotype: Its cognate antigen is unknown.

Time point denoted: patch test 1, 2 weeks after DPC sensitization. Treatment given: therapeutic diphenylcyclopropenone sensitization with weekly scalp DPC. Blood draws came before every patch-test application. People who gave samples had alopecia, were 18 to 70 years old, and were suitable for DPC. Trimming cost V 1 base and J 2 bases; bases outside gene matches: 8. The CDR3 has 17 residues. Germline CDR1 SGHVS, CDR2 FNYEAQ. Findings and caveats of the study: With DPC sensitization, TCRs exceeding 1 in 1000 frequency showed no change.

Using its own MiXCR run on the RACE reads, TCRdb lists one record per CDR3 protein. Of fewer than 500,000 distinct CDR3 sequences in the sample, approximately 5% are singletons; the top ten hold 2% to 2.5%. The clonotype was recovered from a woman aged 50 to 65 with alopecia areata. Some clones in this sample may be carry-over from other donors' samples. The sequencing used whole blood, collected in connection with sensitization to the hapten diphenylcyclopropenone (DPC). The genes are TRBV7-6 and TRBJ2-5; 9 positions agree with TRBD2. This chain's CDR3 is CASSLGPSGVRQETQYF. The DNA for the CDR3 is TGTGCCAGCAGCTTAGGCCCTAGCGGGGTTCGACAAGAGACCCAGTACTTC.